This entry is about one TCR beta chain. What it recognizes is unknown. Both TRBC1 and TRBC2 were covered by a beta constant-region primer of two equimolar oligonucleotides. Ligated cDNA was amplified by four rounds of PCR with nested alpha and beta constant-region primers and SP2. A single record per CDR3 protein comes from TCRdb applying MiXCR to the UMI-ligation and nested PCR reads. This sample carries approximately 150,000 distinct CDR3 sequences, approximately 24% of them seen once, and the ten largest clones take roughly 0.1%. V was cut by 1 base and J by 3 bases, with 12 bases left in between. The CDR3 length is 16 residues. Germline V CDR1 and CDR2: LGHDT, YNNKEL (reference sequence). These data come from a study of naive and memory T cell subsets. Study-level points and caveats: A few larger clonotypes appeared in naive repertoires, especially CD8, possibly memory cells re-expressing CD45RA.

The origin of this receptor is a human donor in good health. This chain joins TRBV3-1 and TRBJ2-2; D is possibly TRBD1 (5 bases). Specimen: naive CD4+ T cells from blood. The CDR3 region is CASSQGNRRYTGELFF. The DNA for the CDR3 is TGTGCCAGCAGCCAAGGGAACAGGAGATACACCGGGGAGCTGTTTTTT.